This passage covers 22 T cell receptor beta chains from one sample sequenced in a study of T cell responses to AZD1222 COVID-19 vaccine. Some clones are missing from TCRdb's copy, which holds only in-frame ones; the method was immunoSEQ multiplex PCR. The sample lists some 83,000 clones, 86% seen once, with 8.5% to 9% in the top ten. The specimen was peripheral blood, collected on day 0 of AZD1222 vaccination. All receptors derive from an adult in good health.

The genes are TRBV29-1 and TRBJ2-2; possible D gene TRBD2, 7 bases. The CDR3 loop spans 14 amino acids. The V gene lost 5 bases and the J gene lost 4 bases, with 14 bases spanning the gap. Per germline, CDR1 SQVTM and CDR2 ANQGSEA. In DNA, the CDR3 is TGCAGCGTTCGGGGGGCAGGGGTCACCGGGGAGCTGTTTTTT. Its protein is CSVRGAGVTGELFF.

The chain couples TRBV12-5 to TRBJ1-2, with TRBD1 identical over 9 bases. Germline loops: CDR1 LGHNT, CDR2 FRNRAP. With V trimmed by 4 bases and J by 7 bases, 4 bases remained unmatched. The CDR3 runs to 13 residues. CDR3 bases: TGTGCTAGTGGTTCGGGGGACAGGGTTGGCTACACCTTC. This translates into CASGSGDRVGYTF.

V is TRBV2 and J is TRBJ2-2; 7 bases align to TRBD1. This CDR3 contains 17 residues. CDR1 is SNHLY and CDR2 is FYNNEI in the germline V gene. After removal of 1 base from V and 0 bases from J, the junction contained 5 bases not matched to a gene. The CDR3 reads CASSEGGQRANTGELFF. The DNA of the CDR3 is TGTGCCAGCAGTGAAGGGGGACAGCGAGCGAACACCGGGGAGCTGTTTTTT.

This chain joins TRBV6-5 and TRBJ1-2; D not certain. V shed 7 bases and J shed 8 bases, with 8 bases lying between them. Germline CDR1 reads MNHEY; CDR2 reads SVGAGI. The CDR3 is 10 residues long. CDR3 sequence: CASIKPGYTF. The CDR3 DNA reads as TGTGCCAGCATTAAACCGGGCTACACCTTC.

This chain joins TRBV29-1 and TRBJ1-1; 10 bases agree with TRBD1. CDR1 is SQVTM, CDR2 ANQGSEA, per germline. The CDR3 totals 14 residues. V dropped 6 bases and J dropped 4; count of bases not matched to a gene: 8. In DNA, the CDR3 is TGCAGCGTGAGACCGGGACAGGGGAGCACTGAAGCTTTCTTT. The encoded protein is CSVRPGQGSTEAFF.

This chain connects TRBV2 to TRBJ2-2; perhaps TRBD2 as D (6 bases). The CDR3 runs to 13 residues. Looked up from germline, CDR1 is SNHLY and CDR2 is FYNNEI. The V end was cut by 6 bases, the J end by 5 bases, with 10 bases between. This chain's CDR3 is CASSGTFTGELFF. The CDR3, as DNA: TGTGCCAGCAGCGGGACTTTTACCGGGGAGCTGTTTTTT. Combining the CDR3 with reference TRBV2 and TRBJ2-2 gives the whole variable domain EPEVTQTPSHQVTQMGQEVILRCVPISNHLYFYWYRQILGQKVEFLVSFYNNEISEKSEIFDDQFSVERPDGSNFTLKIRSTKLEDSAMYFCASSGTFTGELFFGEGSRLTVL.

This chain joins TRBV11-2 and TRBJ1-3; TRBD1 is a possible D gene (6 bases). This CDR3 spans 15 amino acids. Germline V gene sequence: CDR1 SGHAT, CDR2 FQNNGV. The V gene lost 4 bases and the J gene lost 2 bases, with 12 bases spanning the gap. The CDR3 DNA reads TGTGCCAGCAGCTCGGGACACACCACTGGAAACACCATATATTTT. This encodes CASSSGHTTGNTIYF.

The gene calls are TRBV19 and TRBJ2-3; 8 bases match TRBD2. With V trimmed by 5 bases and J by 3 bases, 10 bases remained unmatched. The length of the CDR3 is 16 residues. Germline V gene data show CDR1 as LNHDA and CDR2 as SQIVND (reference sequence). The CDR3 coding sequence is TGTGCCAGTAGTCCGACCCCAGCGGGGGCTACAGATACGCAGTATTTT. It codes for CASSPTPAGATDTQYF.

This chain links TRBV9 with TRBJ1-2; D uncertain. Germline-derived CDR1 and CDR2 are SGDLS and YYNGEE. V was shortened by 3 bases and J by 5 bases, with 17 bases between the two germline ends. The CDR3 runs to 15 residues. This chain's CDR3 is CASSADSTGYYGYTF. For the CDR3, the DNA is TGTGCCAGCAGCGCGGATTCTACCGGCTATTATGGCTACACCTTC.

The chain links TRBV7-2 to TRBJ2-1, with 12 bases aligning to TRBD2. Germline CDR1 SGHTA, CDR2 FQGNSA. V was clipped by 4 bases and J by 10 bases; unmatched bases: 5. The CDR3 totals 14 residues. The CDR3 DNA follows: TGTGCCAGCAGCTGGACTAGCGGGAATGGGGAGCAGTTCTTC. Translating gives CASSWTSGNGEQFF. The variable domain in full, completed from reference TRBV7-2 and TRBJ2-1, reads GAGVSQSPSNKVTEKGKDVELRCDPISGHTALYWYRQSLGQGLEFLIYFQGNSAPDKSGLPSDRFSAERTGGSVSTLTIQRTQQEDSAVYLCASSWTSGNGEQFFGPGTRLTVL.

The V and J genes are TRBV4-1 and TRBJ1-1; TRBD1 aligns across 8 bases. V lost 1 base, J lost 4 bases, and 5 bases stayed unmatched. The CDR3 runs to 15 residues. Germline assignment: CDR1 MGHRA and CDR2 YSYEKL. CDR3 in DNA: TGCGCCAGCAGCCAAGGCGGACAGGGAGGCACTGAAGCTTTCTTT. Its translation is CASSQGGQGGTEAFF.

The V gene is TRBV5-1, the J gene TRBJ2-2; 8 bases match TRBD2. This CDR3 has 17 amino acids. From germline, CDR1 is SGHRS and CDR2 YFSETQ. V lost 6 bases to trimming and J lost 4 bases; unmatched junction nucleotides: 14. The CDR3 is CASTPDPAGVGTGELFF. The DNA of the CDR3 is TGCGCCAGCACACCGGACCCAGCGGGAGTTGGCACCGGGGAGCTGTTTTTT.

The V gene is TRBV5-1, the J gene TRBJ2-5; 8 bases agree with TRBD1. The CDR3 consists of 15 residues. J gave up 1 base and V 4 bases, and 6 bases lay outside the gene matches. Germline V lookup: CDR1 SGHRS, CDR2 YFSETQ. The CDR3 bases are TGCGCCAGCAGCACCCGACAGGGGAGCCAAGAGACCCAGTACTTC. Translating it yields CASSTRQGSQETQYF. Full variable domain (remainder filled in from reference TRBV5-1 and TRBJ2-5): KAGVTQTPRYLIKTRGQQVTLSCSPISGHRSVSWYQQTPGQGLQFLFEYFSETQRNKGNFPGRFSGRQFSNSRSEMNVSTLELGDSALYLCASSTRQGSQETQYFGPGTRLLVL.

The chain employs TRBV9 and TRBJ1-6; unclear D gene. Trimming stripped 3 bases from V and 8 bases from J, with 15 bases between. The CDR3 consists of 15 residues. Germline loops: CDR1 SGDLS, CDR2 YYNGEE. CDR3 region: CASSADSLPYSPLHF. As DNA, the CDR3 is TGTGCCAGCAGCGCCGACTCGCTCCCGTATTCACCCCTCCACTTT. The full variable domain, rest sourced from reference TRBV9 and TRBJ1-6, is DSGVTQTPKHLITATGQRVTLRCSPRSGDLSVYWYQQSLDQGLQFLIQYYNGEERAKGNILERFSAQQFPDLHSELNLSSLELGDSALYFCASSADSLPYSPLHFGNGTRLTVT.

This chain joins TRBV10-2 and TRBJ1-2; the D gene is possibly TRBD1 (6 bases). Germline CDR1 is WSHSY and CDR2 is SAAADI. The CDR3 contains 13 residues. V lost 6 bases and J 6 bases, leaving 14 bases between the germline ends. This CDR3 reads CASSWGPEDGYTF. The CDR3 DNA sequence: TGCGCCAGCAGCTGGGGGCCGGAGGATGGCTACACCTTC.

The chain recombines TRBV28 with TRBJ1-3; D not resolved. The CDR3 runs to 12 residues. Germline loops: CDR1 MDHEN, CDR2 SYDVKM. The germline V and J ends were trimmed by 7 bases and 2 bases, with 6 bases remaining between them. The CDR3 coding sequence is TGTGCCAGCACTCTAGCTGGAAACACCATATATTTT. Protein sequence: CASTLAGNTIYF.

The V and J genes are TRBV3-1 (or the pseudogene TRBV3-2) and TRBJ1-2, with 10 bases that match TRBD1. The CDR3 is 15 residues long. The V and J ends lost 3 bases and 3 bases, in that order; junction bases with no gene match: 4. CDR1 and CDR2 (germline): LGHDT, YNNKEL (reference sequence). DNA for the CDR3: TGTGCCAGCAGCCACCTCGGACAGGGGGACTATGGCTACACCTTC. This sequence encodes CASSHLGQGDYGYTF.

This rearrangement joins TRBV6-5 to TRBJ1-1; D possibly corresponds to TRBD1 (5 bases). With 0 bases removed from V and 7 bases from J, the gap between germline ends came to 9 bases. The germline V gene has CDR1 MNHEY and CDR2 SVGAGI. The CDR3 consists of 13 residues. The CDR3 protein is CASSYSRGLEAFF. The CDR3 DNA reads TGTGCCAGCAGTTACTCGAGGGGCCTTGAAGCTTTCTTT.

This rearrangement joins TRBV6-5 to TRBJ2-7; 7 nucleotides align to TRBD1. Germline CDR1 is MNHEY and CDR2 is SVGAGI. The CDR3 sequence is 14 residues long. Trimming at V came to 2 bases and at J to 4 bases, leaving 5 bases not matched to a gene. CDR3 sequence (DNA): TGTGCCAGCAGTTACGGACAGGTCCTATACGAGCAGTACTTC. Amino acid sequence: CASSYGQVLYEQYF.

J is TRBJ2-7 and V is TRBV12-3 or TRBV12-4; D remains ambiguous. CDR3 length: 12 residues. Trimming stripped 5 bases from V and 3 bases from J, with 8 bases between. The CDR3, as DNA: TGTGCCAGCAGTCTCCTCAACTACGAGCAGTACTTC. It codes for CASSLLNYEQYF.

The chain employs TRBV20-1 and TRBJ1-5; the D is unclear. With 3 bases removed from V and 6 bases from J, the gap between germline ends came to 15 bases. Germline V gives CDR1 DFQATT, CDR2 SNEGSKA (reference sequence). The CDR3 has 14 amino acids. The DNA for the CDR3 is TGCAGTGCTAGTCCTAAGGGTTCTTTTCAGCCCCAGCATTTT. It is translated as CSASPKGSFQPQHF.

The rearrangement links TRBV5-6 to TRBJ1-4, with TRBD1 matching over 10 bases. Germline V gene lookup returns CDR1 SGHDT and CDR2 YYEEEE. The V and J ends lost 2 bases and 10 bases, in that order; junction bases with no gene match: 8. This CDR3 comprises 15 residues. The CDR3 loop reads CASSFAVGDRGKLFF. DNA for the CDR3: TGTGCCAGCAGCTTTGCCGTGGGGGACAGGGGAAAACTGTTTTTT. Complete variable domain (other parts from reference TRBV5-6 and TRBJ1-4): DAGVTQSPTHLIKTRGQQVTLRCSPKSGHDTVSWYQQALGQGPQFIFQYYEEEERQRGNFPDRFSGHQFPNYSSELNVNALLLGDSALYLCASSFAVGDRGKLFFGSGTQLSVL.